One and the same sample provided the 23 T cell receptor beta chains below, sequenced in a study of STAT5B mutations in CD4+ large granular lymphocyte leukemia. Clones were read by immunoSEQ multiplex PCR, and TCRdb kept only the in-frame ones, dropping some. The data contain 20,000 to 25,000 clones, 70% of them singletons. Sequenced material: CD4+ T cells from blood buffy coats. These receptors were collected from a human donor in good health.

V and J are TRBV5-5 and TRBJ2-2, with D perhaps TRBD2 (6 bases). V gave up 4 bases and J gave up 4 bases, with 20 bases separating them. Germline V gene data show CDR1 as SGHKS and CDR2 as YYEKEE (reference sequence). This CDR3 contains 17 residues. Here the CDR3 reads CASSPLGGSSFTGELFF. The CDR3 DNA reads as TGTGCCAGCAGCCCTCTTGGGGGGTCCTCATTCACCGGGGAGCTGTTTTTT.

J is TRBJ2-1 and V is TRBV5-4; D ambiguous. Trimming pared 0 bases from V and 0 bases from J, leaving 7 bases between. CDR1 SGHNT and CDR2 YYREEE come from the germline V gene (reference sequence). This CDR3 spans 15 amino acids. CDR3 bases: TGTGCCAGCAGCTTGGAGCCTAGCTCCTACAATGAGCAGTTCTTC. Protein sequence: CASSLEPSSYNEQFF.

The chain joins TRBV5-4 to TRBJ2-5; D is unclear. The V end was cut by 0 bases, the J end by 5 bases, with 8 bases between. The CDR3 consists of 13 residues. Germline V gene sequence: CDR1 SGHNT, CDR2 YYREEE (reference sequence). In DNA form, the CDR3 reads TGTGCCAGCAGCTTGGTAGGGTCGGAGACCCAGTACTTC. This encodes CASSLVGSETQYF.

This rearrangement joins TRBV30 to TRBJ1-1; weak D call: TRBD1 (5 bases). The germline V gene has CDR1 GTSNPN and CDR2 SVGIG (reference sequence). The CDR3 is made up of 14 amino acids. The V gene lost 3 bases and the J gene lost 1 base, with 12 bases spanning the gap. The CDR3 spells CAWRLVGQNTEAFF. The CDR3 nucleotides are TGTGCCTGGAGGCTAGTGGGGCAGAACACTGAAGCTTTCTTT.

This rearrangement joins TRBV25-1 to TRBJ2-6; D remains ambiguous. Per the germline V gene, CDR1 is MGHDK and CDR2 is SYGVNS. V lost 3 bases and J lost 2, with 8 bases in between. CDR3 length: 15 amino acids. The CDR3 DNA is TGTGCCAGCAGTGATTCGTTAGCTGGGGCCAACGTCCTGACTTTC. Protein sequence: CASSDSLAGANVLTF.

The chain is built from TRBV11-3 and TRBJ2-7; D unclear. Germline V gene sequence: CDR1 SGHNT, CDR2 YENEEA. V was shortened by 3 bases and J by 6 bases, with 21 bases between the two germline ends. The CDR3 loop spans 16 amino acids. This CDR3 is CASSLSFGRTPLEQYF. DNA for the CDR3: TGTGCCAGCAGCTTGTCTTTCGGGCGAACCCCGCTCGAGCAGTACTTC.

V gene TRBV7-9 combines with J gene TRBJ1-1; D may be TRBD1 (5 bases). Germline assignment: CDR1 SEHNR and CDR2 FQNEAQ (reference sequence). The CDR3 consists of 15 residues. The V end was cut by 1 base, the J end by 1 base, with 10 bases between. CDR3 protein: CASSLVLGQNTEAFF. CDR3 bases: TGTGCCAGCAGCTTAGTTTTAGGACAGAACACTGAAGCTTTCTTT.

A few counts support this clone. Additional DNA sequences in this sample encode the identical CDR3. V usage is TRBV10-2 and J usage is TRBJ1-5; D remains ambiguous. In germline, CDR1 is WSHSY, CDR2 SAAADI. V was clipped by 3 bases and J by 3 bases, with 9 bases between them. This CDR3 has 14 amino acids. The CDR3: CASSEAWANQPQHF. CDR3 sequence (DNA): TGCGCCAGCAGTGAAGCGTGGGCCAATCAGCCCCAGCATTTT.

The chain couples TRBV6-6 to TRBJ1-2, with TRBD1 matching 10 bases. Germline CDR1 MNHNY, CDR2 SVGAGI (reference sequence). V lost 7 bases, J lost 6 bases, and 11 bases stayed unmatched. CDR3 length equals 15 residues. The CDR3, as DNA: TGTGCCAGCACCCCGGGGGGGACAGGGGTAAATGGCTACACCTTC. It translates to CASTPGGTGVNGYTF.

The chain carries TRBV30 and TRBJ2-2; 8 bases are a match to TRBD2. Unmatched junction bases numbered 9, after V lost 3 bases and J lost 6 bases. The V gene's germline CDR1 is GTSNPN and CDR2 SVGIG (reference sequence). This CDR3 comprises 15 residues. CDR3 residues: CAWSEAGVKAGELFF. The CDR3 nucleotides are TGTGCCTGGAGCGAAGCGGGAGTGAAGGCCGGGGAGCTGTTTTTT.

This sequence joins TRBV9 and TRBJ2-7; D gene ambiguous. Germline CDR1 reads SGDLS; CDR2 reads YYNGEE. The CDR3 sequence is 15 residues long. Trimming shortened V by 3 bases and J by 2 bases, and 15 bases separated the two germline ends. The CDR3 DNA sequence: TGTGCCAGCAGCGCAAATGCACGGTATGCCTACGAGCAGTACTTC. Protein product: CASSANARYAYEQYF.

The V and J genes are TRBV28 and TRBJ2-1; D gene unclear. There are 15 residues in the CDR3. Trimming took off 5 bases at V and 1 base at J, with 12 bases between the two ends. CDR1 and CDR2 (germline): MDHEN, SYDVKM. The CDR3 spells CASSPPRNSYNEQFF. CDR3 DNA sequence: TGTGCCAGCAGTCCTCCTCGGAATTCCTACAATGAGCAGTTCTTC.

This chain connects TRBV5-1 to TRBJ2-1, with D perhaps TRBD2 (6 bases). The germline V and J ends were trimmed by 0 bases and 3 bases, with 10 bases remaining between them. Germline V gene sequence: CDR1 SGHRS, CDR2 YFSETQ. The CDR3 has 15 residues. CDR3 DNA sequence: TGCGCCAGCAGCTTGGCCGGGAGAGGCTACAATGAGCAGTTCTTC. This encodes CASSLAGRGYNEQFF. The whole variable domain, remainder taken from reference TRBV5-1 and TRBJ2-1, is KAGVTQTPRYLIKTRGQQVTLSCSPISGHRSVSWYQQTPGQGLQFLFEYFSETQRNKGNFPGRFSGRQFSNSRSEMNVSTLELGDSALYLCASSLAGRGYNEQFFGPGTRLTVL.

The sample holds a few counts of this clone. V usage is TRBV5-1 and J usage is TRBJ2-1, with D maybe TRBD2 (6 bases). Germline V gene sequence: CDR1 SGHRS, CDR2 YFSETQ. The CDR3 is made up of 14 amino acids. Trimming left V 4 bases short and J 2 bases short, with 10 bases between. The CDR3 protein is CASSRDSPYNEQFF. The CDR3 DNA is TGCGCCAGCAGCCGGGACTCCCCCTACAATGAGCAGTTCTTC.

V is TRBV9 and J is TRBJ2-5; D gene unclear. Trimming cost V 3 bases and J 1 base, with 16 bases left between them. CDR1 is SGDLS, CDR2 YYNGEE, per germline. The length of the CDR3 is 16 residues. In DNA form, the CDR3 reads TGTGCCAGCAGCGCCCCTCTGAAAGCCCTCCAAGAGACCCAGTACTTC. It is translated as CASSAPLKALQETQYF.

The chain recombines TRBV12-5 with TRBJ1-3, with D uncertain. Germline-derived CDR1 and CDR2 are LGHNT and FRNRAP. The V end lost 2 bases, the J end lost 6 bases, and 5 bases lay between the germline ends. The CDR3 is 12 residues long. The CDR3 loop reads CASGLLLNTIYF. The CDR3 DNA reads TGTGCTAGTGGTTTGCTCCTAAACACCATATATTTT.

V gene TRBV5-5 combines with J gene TRBJ2-3; 15 bases fit TRBD2. This CDR3 has 17 amino acids. The V gene end was trimmed by 3 bases and the J gene end by 1 base; junction bases not matched to a gene: 3. The germline gives CDR1 SGHKS, CDR2 YYEKEE (reference sequence). CDR3 sequence: CASSSGLAGGRTDTQYF. CDR3 nucleotide sequence: TGTGCCAGCAGCTCTGGACTAGCGGGGGGGCGCACAGATACGCAGTATTTT.

The J gene is TRBJ2-2, the V gene TRBV27; 7 bases agree with TRBD2. J gave up 4 bases and V 2 bases, and 4 bases lay outside the gene matches. This CDR3 region has 15 residues. Germline V gene lookup returns CDR1 MNHEY and CDR2 SMNVEV (reference sequence). The CDR3 region has the DNA TGTGCCAGCAGTTTAAATGGGGGGGGCACCGGGGAGCTGTTTTTT. This codes for CASSLNGGGTGELFF.

The chain joins TRBV6-6 to TRBJ2-7, with D perhaps matching TRBD1 (5 bases). Germline values: CDR1 MNHNY, CDR2 SVGAGI (reference sequence). The ends were cut back, 6 bases at V and 3 bases at J, with 15 bases in the middle. This CDR3 contains 14 residues. The chain's CDR3 is CASRKGQVIYEQYF. The CDR3, as DNA: TGTGCCAGCAGAAAAGGACAAGTTATCTACGAGCAGTACTTC.

V and J are TRBV13 and TRBJ2-6; D is ambiguous. V lost 5 bases to trimming and J lost 4 bases, with 9 bases between them. The CDR3 is 14 residues long. Germline lookup yields CDR1 PRHDT and CDR2 FYEKMQ (reference sequence). This CDR3 is CASSPRSGANVLTF. The CDR3 nucleotides read TGTGCCAGCAGCCCCCGGTCCGGGGCCAACGTCCTGACTTTC.

The V gene is TRBV7-2, the J gene TRBJ2-4; weak D call: TRBD2 (6 bases). The ends were cut back, 1 base at V and 7 bases at J, with 17 bases in the middle. The germline gives CDR1 SGHTA, CDR2 FQGNSA. The CDR3 is made up of 16 amino acids. In nucleotides, the CDR3 is TGTGCCAGCAGCTTAGAAGGGCGGGCGGGGCCCAACATTCAGTACTTC. This gives the protein CASSLEGRAGPNIQYF.

J is TRBJ2-1 and V is TRBV27; 11 bases map to TRBD2. This CDR3 region has 16 residues. Trimming took 5 bases from V and 6 from J; bases not matched to a gene: 9. CDR1 and CDR2 (germline): MNHEY, SMNVEV (reference sequence). CDR3 DNA: TGTGCCAGCAGTGGCATAGCGGGAGGGGGGAGCAATGAGCAGTTCTTC. It encodes CASSGIAGGGSNEQFF.

The chain employs TRBV4-2 and TRBJ2-4, with TRBD2 matching over 7 bases. CDR3 size: 14 residues. V was clipped by 0 bases and J by 9 bases; unmatched bases: 5. Germline CDR1 LGHNA, CDR2 YNFKEQ. CDR3: CASSQDGGRVIQYF. The CDR3 bases are TGTGCCAGCAGCCAAGATGGCGGGAGAGTCATTCAGTACTTC.